These 3 T cell receptor beta chains share one sample of origin, sequenced in a study of CD8 T cells in Susac syndrome. The RNA, about 0.45 to 1 ug, was put through reverse transcription using random hexamers. Each CDR3 protein is one row after TCRdb ran MiXCR on the immunoSEQ multiplex PCR reads. Of some 190,000 distinct CDR3 sequences listed, under 95% are singletons. Source material: CD4+ T cells from PBMCs. The origin of the receptors is a human donor in good health.

V is TRBV2 and J is TRBJ2-7, with TRBD1 matching 9 bases. The V gene's germline CDR1 is SNHLY and CDR2 FYNNEI. The CDR3 spans 14 residues. V trimming: 10 bases; J trimming: 8 bases; junction bases outside the gene matches: 15. CDR3 in amino acids: CATPLGTGKWKQYF. CDR3 DNA sequence: TGTGCCACCCCCCTGGGGACAGGGAAGTGGAAGCAGTACTTC.

CDR3 loop: CSVEGRRTEAFF. DNA of the CDR3: TGCAGCGTTGAAGGGCGGCGCACTGAAGCTTTCTTT. The genes are TRBV29-1 and TRBJ1-1; no firm D call. V shed 1 base and J shed 4 bases, with 7 bases lying between them. The CDR3 is made up of 12 amino acids. The germline V gene encodes CDR1 SQVTM and CDR2 ANQGSEA.

The gene calls are TRBV14 and TRBJ2-5; a weak D match, TRBD2 (5 bases). The germline V gene has CDR1 SGHDN and CDR2 FVKESK. V was pared by 3 bases and J by 7 bases, with 15 bases between. There are 14 residues in the CDR3. The DNA of the CDR3 is TGTGCCAGCAGCCATGTCCCGGGGAGAGGGACCCAGTACTTC. Translating gives CASSHVPGRGTQYF.